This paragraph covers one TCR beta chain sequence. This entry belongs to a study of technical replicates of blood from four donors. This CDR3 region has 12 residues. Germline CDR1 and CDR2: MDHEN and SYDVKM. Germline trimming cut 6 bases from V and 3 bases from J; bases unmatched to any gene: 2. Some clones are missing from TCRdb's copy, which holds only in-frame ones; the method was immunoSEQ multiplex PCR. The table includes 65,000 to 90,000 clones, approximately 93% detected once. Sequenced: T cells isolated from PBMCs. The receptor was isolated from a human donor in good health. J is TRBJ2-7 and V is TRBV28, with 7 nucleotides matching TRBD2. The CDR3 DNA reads TGTGCCAGCAGACGGGGGGTCTACGAGCAGTACTTC. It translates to CASRRGVYEQYF.